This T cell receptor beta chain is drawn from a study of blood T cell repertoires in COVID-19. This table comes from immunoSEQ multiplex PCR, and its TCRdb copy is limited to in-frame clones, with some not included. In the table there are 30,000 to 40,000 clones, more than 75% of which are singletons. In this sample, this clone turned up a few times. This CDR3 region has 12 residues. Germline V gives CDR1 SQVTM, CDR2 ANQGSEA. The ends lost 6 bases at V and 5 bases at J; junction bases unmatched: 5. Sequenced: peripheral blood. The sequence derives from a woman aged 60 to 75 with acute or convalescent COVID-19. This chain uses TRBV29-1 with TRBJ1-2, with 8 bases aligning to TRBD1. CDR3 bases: TGCAGCGTGGAGACAGGGGAGTATGGCTACACCTTC. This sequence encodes CSVETGEYGYTF.